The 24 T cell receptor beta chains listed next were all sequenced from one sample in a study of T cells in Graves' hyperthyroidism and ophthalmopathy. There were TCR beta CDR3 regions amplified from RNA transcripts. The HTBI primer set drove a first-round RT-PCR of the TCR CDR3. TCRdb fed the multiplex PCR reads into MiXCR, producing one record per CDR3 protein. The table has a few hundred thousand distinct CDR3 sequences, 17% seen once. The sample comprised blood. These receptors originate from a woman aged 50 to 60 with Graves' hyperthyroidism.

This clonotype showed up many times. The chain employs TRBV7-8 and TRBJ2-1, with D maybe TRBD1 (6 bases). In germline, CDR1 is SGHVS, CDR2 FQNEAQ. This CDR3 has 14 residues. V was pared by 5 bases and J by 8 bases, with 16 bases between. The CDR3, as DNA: TGTGCCAGCAGCCCCCAGCTGGGGGCGGATGAGCAGTTCTTC. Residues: CASSPQLGADEQFF.

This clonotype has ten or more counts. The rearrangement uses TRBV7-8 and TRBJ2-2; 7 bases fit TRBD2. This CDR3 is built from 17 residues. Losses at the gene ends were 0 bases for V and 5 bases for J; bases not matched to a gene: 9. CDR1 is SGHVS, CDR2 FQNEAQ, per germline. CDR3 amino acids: CASSLAPSGATTGELFF. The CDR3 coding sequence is TGTGCCAGCAGCTTAGCGCCTAGCGGAGCCACAACCGGGGAGCTGTTTTTT.

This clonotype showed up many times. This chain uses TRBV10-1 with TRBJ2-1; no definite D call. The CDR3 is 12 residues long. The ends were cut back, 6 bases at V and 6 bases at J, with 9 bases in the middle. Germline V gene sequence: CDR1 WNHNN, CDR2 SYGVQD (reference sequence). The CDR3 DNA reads TGCGCCAGCAGCCTTGATCGCAATGAGCAGTTCTTC. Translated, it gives CASSLDRNEQFF.

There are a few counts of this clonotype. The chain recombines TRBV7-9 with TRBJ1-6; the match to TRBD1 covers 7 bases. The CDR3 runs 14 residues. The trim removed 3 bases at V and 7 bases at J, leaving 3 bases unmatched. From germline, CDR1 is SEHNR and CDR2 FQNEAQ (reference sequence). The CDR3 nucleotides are TGTGCCAGCAGCTTTGAACAGGGGAATTCACCCCTCCACTTT. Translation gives CASSFEQGNSPLHF.

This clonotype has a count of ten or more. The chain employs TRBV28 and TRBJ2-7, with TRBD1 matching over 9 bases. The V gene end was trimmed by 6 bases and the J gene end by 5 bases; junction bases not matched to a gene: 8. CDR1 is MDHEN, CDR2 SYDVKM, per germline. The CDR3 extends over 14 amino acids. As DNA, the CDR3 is TGTGCCAGCAGACCCCGGGACAGGGTAAACGAGCAGTACTTC. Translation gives CASRPRDRVNEQYF.

The CDR3 reads CASSSRQGSEQYF. The CDR3 coding sequence is TGTGCCAGCAGCTCCCGACAGGGTAGCGAGCAGTACTTC. The chain is built from TRBV7-2 and TRBJ2-7; 7 positions match TRBD1. The trim removed 4 bases at V and 6 bases at J, leaving 6 bases unmatched. CDR3 size: 13 residues. Germline values: CDR1 SGHTA, CDR2 FQGNSA.

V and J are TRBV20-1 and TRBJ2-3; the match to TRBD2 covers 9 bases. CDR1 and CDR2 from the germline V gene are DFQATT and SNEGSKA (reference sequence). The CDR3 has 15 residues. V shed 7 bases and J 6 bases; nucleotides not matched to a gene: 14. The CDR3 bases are TGCAGTGTCCCGAAGGGTAGCGGGAGAGCTGATACGCAGTATTTT. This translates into CSVPKGSGRADTQYF.

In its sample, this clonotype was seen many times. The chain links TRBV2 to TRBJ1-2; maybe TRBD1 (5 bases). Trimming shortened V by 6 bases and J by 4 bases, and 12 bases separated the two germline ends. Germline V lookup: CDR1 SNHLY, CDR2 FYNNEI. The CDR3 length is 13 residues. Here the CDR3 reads CASRDDSFYGYTF. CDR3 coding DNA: TGTGCCAGCAGAGACGACAGTTTCTATGGCTACACCTTC.

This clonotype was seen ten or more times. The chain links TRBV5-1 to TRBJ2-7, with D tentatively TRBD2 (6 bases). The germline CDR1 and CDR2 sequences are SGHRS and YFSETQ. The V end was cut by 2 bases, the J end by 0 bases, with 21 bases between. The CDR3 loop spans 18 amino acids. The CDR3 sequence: CASSFPPEGGIRSYEQYF. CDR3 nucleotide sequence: TGCGCCAGCAGCTTCCCGCCCGAGGGAGGAATCCGCTCCTACGAGCAGTACTTC. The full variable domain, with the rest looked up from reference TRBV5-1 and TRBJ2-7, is KAGVTQTPRYLIKTRGQQVTLSCSPISGHRSVSWYQQTPGQGLQFLFEYFSETQRNKGNFPGRFSGRQFSNSRSEMNVSTLELGDSALYLCASSFPPEGGIRSYEQYFGPGTRLTVT.

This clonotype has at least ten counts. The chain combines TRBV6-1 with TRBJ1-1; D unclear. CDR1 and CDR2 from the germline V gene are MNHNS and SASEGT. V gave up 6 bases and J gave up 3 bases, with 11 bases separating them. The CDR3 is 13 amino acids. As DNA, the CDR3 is TGTGCCAGCAGGCTGGAAGATTACACTGAAGCTTTCTTT. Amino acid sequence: CASRLEDYTEAFF.

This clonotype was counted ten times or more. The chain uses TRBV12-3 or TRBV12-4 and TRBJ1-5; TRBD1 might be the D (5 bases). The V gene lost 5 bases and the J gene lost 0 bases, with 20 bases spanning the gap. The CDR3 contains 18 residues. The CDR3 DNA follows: TGTGCCAGCAGTCCCCAACTCCGACAGACACTTAGCAATCAGCCCCAGCATTTT. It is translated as CASSPQLRQTLSNQPQHF.

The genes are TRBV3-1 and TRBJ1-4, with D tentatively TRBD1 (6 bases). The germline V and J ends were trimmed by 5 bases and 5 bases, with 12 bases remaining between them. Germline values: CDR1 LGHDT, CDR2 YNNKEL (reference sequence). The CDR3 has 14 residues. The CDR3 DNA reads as TGTGCCAGCAGCAGCGACAGGCTGAATGAAAAACTGTTTTTT. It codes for CASSSDRLNEKLFF.

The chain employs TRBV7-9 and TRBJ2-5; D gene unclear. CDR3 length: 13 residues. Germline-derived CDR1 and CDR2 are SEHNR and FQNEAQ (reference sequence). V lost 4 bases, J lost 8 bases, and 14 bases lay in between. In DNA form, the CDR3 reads TGTGCCAGCAGCTCCGCCGGGTACGCCACCCAGTACTTC. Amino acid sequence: CASSSAGYATQYF. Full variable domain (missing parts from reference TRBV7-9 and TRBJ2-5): DTGVSQNPRHKITKRGQNVTFRCDPISEHNRLYWYRQTLGQGPEFLTYFQNEAQLEKSRLLSDRFSAERPKGSFSTLEIQRTEQGDSAMYLCASSSAGYATQYFGPGTRLLVL.

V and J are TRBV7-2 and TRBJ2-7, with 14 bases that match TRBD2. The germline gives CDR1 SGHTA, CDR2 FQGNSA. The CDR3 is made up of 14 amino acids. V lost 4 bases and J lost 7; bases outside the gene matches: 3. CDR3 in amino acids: CASSYGLAGGEQYF. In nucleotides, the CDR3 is TGTGCCAGCAGCTATGGACTAGCGGGAGGTGAGCAGTACTTC.

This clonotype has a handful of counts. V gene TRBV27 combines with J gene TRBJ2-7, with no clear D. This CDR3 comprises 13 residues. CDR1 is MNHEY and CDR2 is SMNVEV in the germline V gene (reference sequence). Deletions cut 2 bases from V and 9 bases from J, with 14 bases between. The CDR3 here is CASSLLSGVGQYF. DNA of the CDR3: TGTGCCAGCAGTTTACTTTCTGGGGTTGGGCAGTACTTC.

The CDR3 nucleotides are TGTGCCATCAGTGTTGGAATCTCTGGAAACACCATATATTTT. Protein: CAISVGISGNTIYF. This rearrangement joins TRBV10-3 to TRBJ1-3; the D is unclear. Germline V gives CDR1 ENHRY, CDR2 SYGVKD. V lost 4 bases to trimming and J lost 0 bases, with 7 bases between them. The CDR3 has 14 amino acids.

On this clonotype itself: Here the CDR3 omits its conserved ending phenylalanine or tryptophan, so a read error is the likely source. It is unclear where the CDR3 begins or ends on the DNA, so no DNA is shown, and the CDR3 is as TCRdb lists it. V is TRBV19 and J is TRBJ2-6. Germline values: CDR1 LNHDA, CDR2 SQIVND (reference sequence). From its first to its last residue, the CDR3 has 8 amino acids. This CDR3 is CASSIKSP.

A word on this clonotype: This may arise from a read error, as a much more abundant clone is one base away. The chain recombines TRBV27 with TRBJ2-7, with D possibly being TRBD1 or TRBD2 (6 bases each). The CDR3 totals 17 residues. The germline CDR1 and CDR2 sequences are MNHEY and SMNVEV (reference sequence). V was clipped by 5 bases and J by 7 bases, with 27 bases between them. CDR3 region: CASSVNLRGEVGHEQYF. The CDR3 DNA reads TGTGCCAGCAGTGTCAATCTGAGGGGGGAGGTTGGGCATGAGCAGTACTTC.

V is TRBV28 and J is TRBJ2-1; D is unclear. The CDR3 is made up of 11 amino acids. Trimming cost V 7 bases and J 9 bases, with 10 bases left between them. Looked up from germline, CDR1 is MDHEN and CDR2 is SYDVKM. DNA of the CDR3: TGTGCCAGCACCTTTAGCACTGAGCAGTTCTTC. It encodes CASTFSTEQFF.

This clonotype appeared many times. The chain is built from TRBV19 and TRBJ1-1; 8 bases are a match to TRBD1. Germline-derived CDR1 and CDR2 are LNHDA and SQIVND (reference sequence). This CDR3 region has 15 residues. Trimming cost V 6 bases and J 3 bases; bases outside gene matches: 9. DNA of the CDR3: TGTGCCAGTAGCCGACAGGGGACGGAGTACACTGAAGCTTTCTTT. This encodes CASSRQGTEYTEAFF.

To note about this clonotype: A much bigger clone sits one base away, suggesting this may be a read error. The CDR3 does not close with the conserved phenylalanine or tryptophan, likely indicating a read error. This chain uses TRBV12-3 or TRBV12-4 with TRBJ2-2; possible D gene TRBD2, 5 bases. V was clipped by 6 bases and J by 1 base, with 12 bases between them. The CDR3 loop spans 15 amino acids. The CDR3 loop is CASSRMTMNTGELFL. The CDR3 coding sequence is TGTGCCAGCAGCCGAATGACTATGAACACCGGGGAGCTGTTTCTT.

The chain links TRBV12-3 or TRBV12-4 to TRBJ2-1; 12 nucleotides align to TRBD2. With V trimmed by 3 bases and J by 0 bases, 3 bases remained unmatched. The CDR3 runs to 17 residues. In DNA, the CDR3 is TGTGCCAGCAGTTTCGGACTAGCGGGGAACTCCTACAATGAGCAGTTCTTC. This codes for CASSFGLAGNSYNEQFF.

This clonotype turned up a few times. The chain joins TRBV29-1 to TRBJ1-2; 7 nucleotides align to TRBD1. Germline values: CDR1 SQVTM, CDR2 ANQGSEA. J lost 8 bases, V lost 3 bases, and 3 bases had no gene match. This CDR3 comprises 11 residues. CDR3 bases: TGCAGCGTTGATGCAGGGGGAGGCTACACCTTC. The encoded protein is CSVDAGGGYTF.

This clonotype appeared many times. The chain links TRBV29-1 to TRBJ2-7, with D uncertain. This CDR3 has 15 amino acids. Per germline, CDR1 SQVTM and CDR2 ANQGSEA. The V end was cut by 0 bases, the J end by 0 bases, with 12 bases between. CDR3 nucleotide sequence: TGCAGCGTTGAAGAGAGATCGGATAGCTCCTACGAGCAGTACTTC. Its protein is CSVEERSDSSYEQYF.